The 20 T cell receptor beta chains reported below all come from one sample, sequenced in a study of PD-1 blockade in classical Hodgkin lymphoma. Each patient's relapse followed autologous stem cell transplantation, and brentuximab vedotin exposure varied. Produced via immunoSEQ multiplex PCR; TCRdb's table is partial and in-frame only. This sample has 90,000 to 100,000 clones, with roughly nine tenths found just once. Sample: peripheral blood mononuclear cells (PBMCs), taken before the second cycle of nivolumab. The receptors were sampled from a human donor with classical Hodgkin lymphoma.

V gene TRBV4-2 combines with J gene TRBJ2-5, with 11 nucleotides matching TRBD1. CDR3 length: 15 amino acids. Germline values: CDR1 LGHNA, CDR2 YNFKEQ. Germline trimming cut 2 bases from V and 3 bases from J; bases unmatched to any gene: 2. The CDR3 here is CASSQWTGGKETQYF. Here the CDR3 DNA reads TGTGCCAGCAGCCAATGGACAGGGGGCAAAGAGACCCAGTACTTC.

This clone was observed a handful of times. The chain joins TRBV5-5 to TRBJ2-1; 9 positions match TRBD2. Germline trimming cut 0 bases from V and 4 bases from J; bases unmatched to any gene: 2. Germline values: CDR1 SGHKS, CDR2 YYEKEE (reference sequence). This CDR3 contains 15 residues. DNA for the CDR3: TGTGCCAGCAGCTTGGGCCTAGCGGGGTACAATGAGCAGTTCTTC. As protein: CASSLGLAGYNEQFF.

This clone was recorded only once. The chain combines TRBV6-1 with TRBJ2-7; 7 positions agree with TRBD2. Germline CDR1 and CDR2: MNHNS and SASEGT. V trimming: 7 bases; J trimming: 0 bases; junction bases outside the gene matches: 3. This CDR3 is 13 amino acids long. DNA for the CDR3: TGTGCCAGCAACGCGGGAGCCTCCTACGAGCAGTACTTC. Amino acids: CASNAGASYEQYF.

The rearrangement links TRBV18 to TRBJ2-5; 10 bases map to TRBD2. V gave up 1 base and J gave up 2 bases; unmatched junction bases: 4. Looked up from germline, CDR1 is KGHSH and CDR2 is LQKENI. This CDR3 is 16 amino acids long. The CDR3 sequence is CASSPRPSGGQETQYF. CDR3 DNA: TGTGCCAGCTCACCACGTCCTAGCGGGGGACAAGAGACCCAGTACTTC.

The chain combines TRBV9 with TRBJ2-1; the match to TRBD2 covers 9 bases. Per germline, CDR1 SGDLS and CDR2 YYNGEE. This CDR3 region has 16 residues. The V and J ends lost 0 bases and 6 bases, in that order; junction bases with no gene match: 7. The CDR3 DNA reads as TGTGCCAGCAGCGTAGGGTTTAGCGGGAGTGGCAATGAGCAGTTCTTC. It codes for CASSVGFSGSGNEQFF.

This chain links TRBV12-5 with TRBJ2-2, with a tentative D call TRBD2 (5 bases). This CDR3 contains 14 residues. Between the trimmed V and J ends, which lost 9 bases and 6 bases, there was a span of 17 bases. Germline CDR1 is LGHNT and CDR2 is FRNRAP. The CDR3 DNA reads TGTGCTAGGGAGGAGGTAGGGATATCCGGGGAGCTGTTTTTT. Translated: CAREEVGISGELFF.

The chain employs TRBV5-6 and TRBJ2-5; D is undetermined. V gave up 1 base and J gave up 2 bases, with 6 bases separating them. This CDR3 has 13 amino acids. Germline loops: CDR1 SGHDT, CDR2 YYEEEE. The CDR3 coding sequence is TGTGCCAGCAGCTTGAGGTGGCAAGAGACCCAGTACTTC. This sequence encodes CASSLRWQETQYF. The whole variable domain, remainder taken from reference TRBV5-6 and TRBJ2-5, is DAGVTQSPTHLIKTRGQQVTLRCSPKSGHDTVSWYQQALGQGPQFIFQYYEEEERQRGNFPDRFSGHQFPNYSSELNVNALLLGDSALYLCASSLRWQETQYFGPGTRLLVL.

This chain connects TRBV6-1 to TRBJ2-7; D perhaps matches TRBD1 (6 bases). CDR1 MNHNS and CDR2 SASEGT come from the germline V gene. The CDR3 is 15 amino acids. With 0 bases removed from V and 2 bases from J, the gap between germline ends came to 11 bases. The CDR3 region has the DNA TGTGCCAGCAGTGAAGCGCCAGGGGCCGCCTACGAGCAGTACTTC. It translates to CASSEAPGAAYEQYF.

The rearrangement links TRBV2 to TRBJ1-1; 10 bases are shared with TRBD1. The germline V gene encodes CDR1 SNHLY and CDR2 FYNNEI. V lost 7 bases and J lost 3; bases outside the gene matches: 8. This CDR3 has 15 amino acids. In nucleotides, the CDR3 is TGTGCCAGCACCTCCCCTGGACAGGGGGACACTGAAGCTTTCTTT. Amino acid sequence: CASTSPGQGDTEAFF.

This sequence joins TRBV7-9 and TRBJ2-5; D is unclear. The CDR3 contains 15 residues. Germline assignment: CDR1 SEHNR and CDR2 FQNEAQ (reference sequence). The V end was cut by 0 bases, the J end by 3 bases, with 11 bases between. CDR3 nucleotides: TGTGCCAGCAGCTTAGCCGAGGTGGCTGAAGAGACCCAGTACTTC. It is translated as CASSLAEVAEETQYF.

The chain has TRBV28 and TRBJ1-1, with D tentatively TRBD1 (5 bases). The CDR3 runs to 13 residues. Trimming pared 3 bases from V and 6 bases from J, leaving 11 bases between. Germline CDR1 is MDHEN and CDR2 is SYDVKM. CDR3 DNA sequence: TGTGCCAGCAGTTTGCGACAGTACTCTGAAGCTTTCTTT. Its translation is CASSLRQYSEAFF.

CDR3 in amino acids: CASSLSRDRPPNIQYF. CDR3 nucleotide sequence: TGTGCCAGCAGTTTATCCCGGGACAGGCCCCCAAACATTCAGTACTTC. The chain has TRBV27 and TRBJ2-4; 8 nucleotides align to TRBD1. Per the germline V gene, CDR1 is MNHEY and CDR2 is SMNVEV (reference sequence). Losses at the gene ends were 0 bases for V and 6 bases for J; bases not matched to a gene: 7. CDR3 size: 16 residues.

The rearrangement joins TRBV6-1 to TRBJ1-4; TRBD1 is a possible D gene (5 bases). The CDR3 has 15 residues. V gave up 6 bases and J gave up 8 bases, with 19 bases separating them. From germline, CDR1 is MNHNS and CDR2 SASEGT. For the CDR3, the DNA is TGTGCCAGCAGCTTCGCGATCGGGGCAGGGGAAAAACTGTTTTTT. Translation gives CASSFAIGAGEKLFF.

This chain uses TRBV28 with TRBJ2-1; no definite D call. Germline lookup yields CDR1 MDHEN and CDR2 SYDVKM. The CDR3 loop spans 15 amino acids. V shed 6 bases and J shed 3 bases, with 15 bases lying between them. The DNA for the CDR3 is TGTGCCAGCAGCTTCTCGGCCGCCGGCTACAATGAGCAGTTCTTC. Amino acids: CASSFSAAGYNEQFF.

This clone was detected a few times. The chain combines TRBV9 with TRBJ1-1, with 9 nucleotides matching TRBD1. J gave up 1 base and V 2 bases, and 3 bases lay outside the gene matches. Per the germline V gene, CDR1 is SGDLS and CDR2 is YYNGEE. CDR3 size: 15 residues. The CDR3 nucleotides read TGTGCCAGCAGCGTGGACAGGGGTAAGAACACTGAAGCTTTCTTT. This gives the protein CASSVDRGKNTEAFF.

This chain links TRBV10-3 with TRBJ2-3, with a possible D match to TRBD2 (5 bases). The length of the CDR3 is 14 residues. In germline, CDR1 is ENHRY, CDR2 SYGVKD. The germline V and J ends were trimmed by 4 bases and 6 bases, with 14 bases remaining between them. CDR3 region: CAISGPARVDTQYF. DNA of the CDR3: TGTGCCATCAGTGGACCAGCGAGGGTCGATACGCAGTATTTT.

The V gene is TRBV2, the J gene TRBJ2-7; D might be TRBD2 (5 bases). Germline values: CDR1 SNHLY, CDR2 FYNNEI. Trimming removed 4 bases from V and 2 bases from J, with 9 bases in between. CDR3 length: 13 amino acids. The chain's CDR3 is CASSGQAAYEQYF. In DNA form, the CDR3 reads TGTGCCAGCAGTGGGCAAGCGGCCTACGAGCAGTACTTC.

The CDR3 DNA follows: TGTGCCAGCAGTTTAGTGGGGCCAACAGATACGCAGTATTTT. This codes for CASSLVGPTDTQYF. The V and J genes are TRBV28 and TRBJ2-3, with D possibly being TRBD1 (5 bases). Trimming took off 2 bases at V and 3 bases at J, with 9 bases between the two ends. CDR3 length: 14 residues. Per the germline V gene, CDR1 is MDHEN and CDR2 is SYDVKM.

The genes are TRBV6-1 and TRBJ2-6, with D possibly TRBD1 on 6 matching bases. V lost 4 bases and J 4 bases, leaving 11 bases between the germline ends. CDR3 length: 15 amino acids. Germline-derived CDR1 and CDR2 are MNHNS and SASEGT. CDR3 sequence: CASSAQGLGANVLTF. The CDR3 DNA is TGTGCCAGCAGTGCACAGGGTCTGGGGGCCAACGTCCTGACTTTC.

The rearrangement links TRBV11-2 to TRBJ2-7; tentative D call: TRBD1 (6 bases). Trimming took off 4 bases at V and 0 bases at J, with 13 bases between the two ends. The germline gives CDR1 SGHAT, CDR2 FQNNGV. This CDR3 comprises 15 residues. CDR3 DNA sequence: TGTGCCAGCAGCTCTACCCGGGACACCTCCTACGAGCAGTACTTC. Amino acids: CASSSTRDTSYEQYF.